This T cell receptor (beta chain) emerged from a study of cytotoxic CD8 clonotypes in ibrutinib-treated CLL. Study-wide context: The group held 11 to 12 relapsed/refractory and roughly 14 treatment-naive patients, with under 18 IGHV unmutated. Per sample, productive templates averaged around 250,000 and productive rearrangements averaged roughly 91,000.

Of note for this clone: Antigen specificity is unknown.

About 2 micrograms of genomic DNA from cryopreserved PBMCs went into TCR beta libraries. Overall study results and limits: Clonality increased at ibrutinib response and stayed stable in sustained remission. At progression, however, it fell back toward baseline.

The protocol was immunoSEQ multiplex PCR, while the TCRdb copy is restricted to in-frame clones and leaves out a portion. The sample includes 130,000 to 150,000 clones, 70% to 80% of them seen just once. The receptor's source is a human donor with chronic lymphocytic leukemia. The source material was PBMCs, sampled after 12 months of ibrutinib treatment.

The chain's CDR3 is CASSFTNYNEQFF. DNA for the CDR3: TGTGCCAGCAGTTTCACAAACTACAATGAGCAGTTCTTC. The chain couples TRBV27 to TRBJ2-1; D remains ambiguous. This CDR3 is built from 13 residues. CDR1 MNHEY and CDR2 SMNVEV come from the germline V gene (reference sequence). V lost 3 bases, J lost 3 bases, and 6 bases lay in between.